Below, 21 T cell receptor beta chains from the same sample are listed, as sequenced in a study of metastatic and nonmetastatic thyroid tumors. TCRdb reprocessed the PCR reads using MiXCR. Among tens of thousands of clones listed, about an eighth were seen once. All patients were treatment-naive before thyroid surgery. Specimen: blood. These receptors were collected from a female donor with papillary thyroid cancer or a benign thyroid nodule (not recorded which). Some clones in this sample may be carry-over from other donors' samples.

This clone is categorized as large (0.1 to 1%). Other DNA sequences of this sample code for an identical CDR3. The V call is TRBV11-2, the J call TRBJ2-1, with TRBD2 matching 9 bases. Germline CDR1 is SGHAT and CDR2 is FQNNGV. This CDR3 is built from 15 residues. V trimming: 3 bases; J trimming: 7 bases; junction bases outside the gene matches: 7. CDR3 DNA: TGTGCCAGCAGCTTGGTAGCGGGAGAAAAGAATGAGCAGTTCTTC. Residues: CASSLVAGEKNEQFF. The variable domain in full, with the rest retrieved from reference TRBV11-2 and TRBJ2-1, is EAGVAQSPRYKIIEKRQSVAFWCNPISGHATLYWYQQILGQGPKLLIQFQNNGVVDDSQLPKDRFSAERLKGVDSTLKIQPAKLEDSAVYLCASSLVAGEKNEQFFGPGTRLTVL.

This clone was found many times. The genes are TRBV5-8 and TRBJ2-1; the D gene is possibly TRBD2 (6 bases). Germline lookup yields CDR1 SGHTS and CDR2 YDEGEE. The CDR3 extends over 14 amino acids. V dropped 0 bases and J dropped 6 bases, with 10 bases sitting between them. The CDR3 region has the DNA TGTGCCAGCAGCTTGGTGTTCGGGGGCAATGAGCAGTTCTTC. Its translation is CASSLVFGGNEQFF.

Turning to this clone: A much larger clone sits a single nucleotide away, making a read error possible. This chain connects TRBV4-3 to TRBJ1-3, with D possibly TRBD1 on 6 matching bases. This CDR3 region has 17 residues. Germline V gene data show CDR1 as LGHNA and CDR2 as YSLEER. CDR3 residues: CASSQGVVGQSGNAIYF. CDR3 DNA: TGCGCCAGCAGCCAAGGGGTTGTTGGACAGTCTGGAAACGCCATATATTTT.

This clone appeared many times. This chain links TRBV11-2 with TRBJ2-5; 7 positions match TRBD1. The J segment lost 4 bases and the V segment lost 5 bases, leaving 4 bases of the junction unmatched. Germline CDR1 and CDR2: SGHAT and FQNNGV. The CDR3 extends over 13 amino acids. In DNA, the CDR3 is TGTGCCAGCAGCGACCACAGGGGAGAGACCCAGTACTTC. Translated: CASSDHRGETQYF. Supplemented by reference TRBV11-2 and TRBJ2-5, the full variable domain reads EAGVAQSPRYKIIEKRQSVAFWCNPISGHATLYWYQQILGQGPKLLIQFQNNGVVDDSQLPKDRFSAERLKGVDSTLKIQPAKLEDSAVYLCASSDHRGETQYFGPGTRLLVL.

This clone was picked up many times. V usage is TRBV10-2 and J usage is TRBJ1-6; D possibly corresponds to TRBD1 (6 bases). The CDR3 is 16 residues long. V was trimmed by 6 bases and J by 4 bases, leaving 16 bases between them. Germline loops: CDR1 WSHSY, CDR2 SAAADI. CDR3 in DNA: TGCGCCAGCAGGGGGGCCTTGGCTGGATATAATTCACCCCTCCACTTT. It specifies CASRGALAGYNSPLHF.

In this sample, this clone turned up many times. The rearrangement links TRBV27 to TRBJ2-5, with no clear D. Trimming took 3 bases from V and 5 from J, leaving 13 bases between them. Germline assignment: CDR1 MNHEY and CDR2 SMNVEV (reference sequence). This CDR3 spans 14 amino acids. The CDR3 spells CASSLFGVPETQYF. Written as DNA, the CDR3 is TGTGCCAGCAGTTTGTTTGGGGTCCCGGAGACCCAGTACTTC.

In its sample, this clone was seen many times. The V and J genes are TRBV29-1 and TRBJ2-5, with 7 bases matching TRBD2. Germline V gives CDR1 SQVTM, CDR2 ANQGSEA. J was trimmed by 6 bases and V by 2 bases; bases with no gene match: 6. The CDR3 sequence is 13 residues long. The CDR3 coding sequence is TGCAGCGTTGAACAGCGGGGAAGAAAGACCCAGTACTTC. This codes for CSVEQRGRKTQYF.

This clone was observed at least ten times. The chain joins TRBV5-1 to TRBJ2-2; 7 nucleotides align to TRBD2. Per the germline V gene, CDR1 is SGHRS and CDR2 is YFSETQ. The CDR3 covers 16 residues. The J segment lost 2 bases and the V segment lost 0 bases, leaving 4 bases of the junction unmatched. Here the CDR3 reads CASSLVSSGNTGELFF. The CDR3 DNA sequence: TGCGCCAGCAGCTTGGTTTCTAGCGGTAACACCGGGGAGCTGTTTTTT. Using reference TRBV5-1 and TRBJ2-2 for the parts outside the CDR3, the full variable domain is KAGVTQTPRYLIKTRGQQVTLSCSPISGHRSVSWYQQTPGQGLQFLFEYFSETQRNKGNFPGRFSGRQFSNSRSEMNVSTLELGDSALYLCASSLVSSGNTGELFFGEGSRLTVL.

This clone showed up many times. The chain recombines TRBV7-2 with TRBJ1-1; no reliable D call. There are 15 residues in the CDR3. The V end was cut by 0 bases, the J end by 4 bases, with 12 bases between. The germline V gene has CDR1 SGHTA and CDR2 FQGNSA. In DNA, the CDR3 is TGTGCCAGCAGCTTAGCGGCTGGAATCCCCACTGAAGCTTTCTTT. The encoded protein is CASSLAAGIPTEAFF.

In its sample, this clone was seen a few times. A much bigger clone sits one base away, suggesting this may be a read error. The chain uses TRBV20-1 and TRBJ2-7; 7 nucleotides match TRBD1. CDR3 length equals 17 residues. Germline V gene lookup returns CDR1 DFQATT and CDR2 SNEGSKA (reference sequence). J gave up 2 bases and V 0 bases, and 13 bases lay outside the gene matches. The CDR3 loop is CSARDPSSVTGTYEQYF. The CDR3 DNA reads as TGCAGTGCTAGAGACCCTTCTTCTGTGACAGGGACCTACGAGCAGTACTTC.

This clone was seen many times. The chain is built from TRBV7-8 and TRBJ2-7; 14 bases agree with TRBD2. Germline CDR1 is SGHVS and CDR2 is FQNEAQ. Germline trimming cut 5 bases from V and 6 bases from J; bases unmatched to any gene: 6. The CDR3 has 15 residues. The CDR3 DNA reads TGTGCCAGCAGCCCTGGACTAGCGGGAGGAGGCGAGCAGTACTTC. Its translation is CASSPGLAGGGEQYF.

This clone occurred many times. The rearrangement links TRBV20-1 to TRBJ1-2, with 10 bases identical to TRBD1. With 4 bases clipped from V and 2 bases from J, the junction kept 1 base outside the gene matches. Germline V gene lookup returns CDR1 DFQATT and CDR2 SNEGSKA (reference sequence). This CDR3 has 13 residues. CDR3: CSAKGQGNYGYTF. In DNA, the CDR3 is TGCAGTGCTAAGGGACAGGGGAACTATGGCTACACCTTC.

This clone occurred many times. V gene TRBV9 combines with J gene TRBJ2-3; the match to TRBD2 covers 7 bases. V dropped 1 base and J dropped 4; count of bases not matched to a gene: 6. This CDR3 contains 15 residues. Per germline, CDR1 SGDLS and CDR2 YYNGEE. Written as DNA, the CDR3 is TGTGCCAGCAGCGTAACCGGGAGGTCACCAGATACGCAGTATTTT. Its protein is CASSVTGRSPDTQYF.

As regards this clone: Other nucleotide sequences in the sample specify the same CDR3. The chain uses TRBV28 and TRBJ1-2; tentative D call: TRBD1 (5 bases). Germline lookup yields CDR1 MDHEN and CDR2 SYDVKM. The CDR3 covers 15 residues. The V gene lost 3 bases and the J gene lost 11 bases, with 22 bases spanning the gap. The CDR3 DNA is TGTGCCAGCAGTTTGCCCCCCGGGGCGATGGGCGGATACACCTTC. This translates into CASSLPPGAMGGYTF.

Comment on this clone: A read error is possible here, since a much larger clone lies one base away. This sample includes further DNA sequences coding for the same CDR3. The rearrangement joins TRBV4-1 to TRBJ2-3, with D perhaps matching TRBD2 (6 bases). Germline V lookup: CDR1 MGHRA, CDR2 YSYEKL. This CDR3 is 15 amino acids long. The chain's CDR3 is CASSQVAGTGDTQYF. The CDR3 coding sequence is TGCGCCAGTAGCCAAGTGGCGGGGACGGGAGATACGCAGTATTTT.

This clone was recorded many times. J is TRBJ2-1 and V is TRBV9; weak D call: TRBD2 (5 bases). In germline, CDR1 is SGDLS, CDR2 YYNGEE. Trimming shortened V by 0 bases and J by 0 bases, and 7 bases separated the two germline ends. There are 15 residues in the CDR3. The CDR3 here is CASSVVGSSYNEQFF. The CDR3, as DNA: TGTGCCAGCAGCGTAGTAGGGAGCTCCTACAATGAGCAGTTCTTC.

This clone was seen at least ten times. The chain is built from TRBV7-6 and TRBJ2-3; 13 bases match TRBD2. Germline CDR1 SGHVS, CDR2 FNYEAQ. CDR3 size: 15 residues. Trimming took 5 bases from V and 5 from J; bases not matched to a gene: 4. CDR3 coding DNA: TGTGCCAGCAGCAGGACTAGCGGGAGTCGAGATACGCAGTATTTT. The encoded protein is CASSRTSGSRDTQYF.

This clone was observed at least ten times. The CDR3 reads CASSRQQETQYF. In DNA, the CDR3 is TGCGCCAGCAGCCGACAACAAGAGACCCAGTACTTC. The rearrangement links TRBV5-1 to TRBJ2-5; D call uncertain. CDR3 length: 12 amino acids. Between the trimmed V and J ends, which lost 4 bases and 2 bases, there was a span of 6 bases. Germline CDR1 SGHRS, CDR2 YFSETQ.

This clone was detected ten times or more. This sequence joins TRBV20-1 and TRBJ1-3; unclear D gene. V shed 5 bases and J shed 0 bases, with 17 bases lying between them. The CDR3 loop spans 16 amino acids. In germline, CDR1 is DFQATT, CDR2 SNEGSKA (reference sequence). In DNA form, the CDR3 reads TGCAGTGCTGCGCCCCTGGGGTTTCCCTCTGGAAACACCATATATTTT. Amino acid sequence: CSAAPLGFPSGNTIYF.

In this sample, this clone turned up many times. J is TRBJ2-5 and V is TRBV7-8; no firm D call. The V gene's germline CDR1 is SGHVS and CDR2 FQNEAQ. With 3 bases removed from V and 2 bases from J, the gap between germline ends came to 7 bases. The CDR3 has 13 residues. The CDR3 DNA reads TGTGCCAGCAGCTTGTCCAGACAAGAGACCCAGTACTTC. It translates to CASSLSRQETQYF.

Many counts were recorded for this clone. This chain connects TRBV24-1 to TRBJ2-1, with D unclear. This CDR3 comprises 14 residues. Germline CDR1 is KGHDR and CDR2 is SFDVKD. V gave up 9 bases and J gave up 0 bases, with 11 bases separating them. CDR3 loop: CATPQRSSYNEQFF. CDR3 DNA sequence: TGTGCCACCCCCCAGAGAAGCTCCTACAATGAGCAGTTCTTC.